This T cell receptor (beta chain) was recovered during a study of long-term antiretroviral therapy in people with HIV. Worth noting for this clone: The antigen is unknown.

Study-wide results and caveats: The clones with expansion before ART were dominant in the repertoire at all time points.

CDR3 length: 22 residues. Per the germline V gene, CDR1 is MNHEY and CDR2 is SMNVEV (reference sequence). The ends were cut back, 6 bases at V and 1 base at J, with 36 bases in the middle. Survey-level resolution applied to immunoSEQ assay v3.0. Sequenced by immunoSEQ multiplex PCR; TCRdb stores in-frame clones only, minus some. The table has under 25,000 clones, approximately 86% seen once. V gene TRBV27 combines with J gene TRBJ1-1, with D possibly being TRBD1 (6 bases). The material was unsorted PBMCs, obtained 1.6 years after starting antiretroviral therapy. The TCR originated in a man aged 35-49 years with HIV. CDR3 sequence reads: CASSHVGRDRVGGRFRNTEAFF. DNA of the CDR3: TGTGCCAGCAGCCATGTGGGCCGTGACCGGGTAGGGGGGAGATTCCGGAACACTGAAGCTTTCTTT.